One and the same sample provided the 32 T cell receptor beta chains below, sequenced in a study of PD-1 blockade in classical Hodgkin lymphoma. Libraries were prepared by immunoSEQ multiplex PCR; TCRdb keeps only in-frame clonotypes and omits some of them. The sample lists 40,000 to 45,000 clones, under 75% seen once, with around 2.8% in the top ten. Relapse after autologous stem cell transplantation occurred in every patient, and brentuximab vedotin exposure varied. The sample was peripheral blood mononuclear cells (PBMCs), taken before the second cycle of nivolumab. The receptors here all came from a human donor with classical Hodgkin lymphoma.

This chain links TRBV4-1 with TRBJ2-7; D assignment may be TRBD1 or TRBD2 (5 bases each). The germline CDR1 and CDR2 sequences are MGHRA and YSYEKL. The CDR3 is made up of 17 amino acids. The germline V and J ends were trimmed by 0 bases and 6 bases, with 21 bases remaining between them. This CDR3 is CASSQDQTGAGSREQYF. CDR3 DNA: TGCGCCAGCAGCCAAGACCAAACCGGGGCAGGGTCTCGCGAGCAGTACTTC.

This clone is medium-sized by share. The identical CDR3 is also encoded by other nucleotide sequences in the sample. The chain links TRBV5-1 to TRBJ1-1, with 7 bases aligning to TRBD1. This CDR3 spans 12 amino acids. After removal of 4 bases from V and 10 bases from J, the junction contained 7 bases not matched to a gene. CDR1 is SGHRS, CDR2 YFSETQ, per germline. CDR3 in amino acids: CASSPSGQSAFF. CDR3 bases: TGCGCCAGCAGCCCATCGGGACAGTCAGCTTTCTTT. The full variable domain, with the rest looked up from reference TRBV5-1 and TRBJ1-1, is KAGVTQTPRYLIKTRGQQVTLSCSPISGHRSVSWYQQTPGQGLQFLFEYFSETQRNKGNFPGRFSGRQFSNSRSEMNVSTLELGDSALYLCASSPSGQSAFFGQGTRLTVV.

CDR3 sequence: CASSQGWGGAIYEQYF. The DNA of the CDR3 is TGCGCCAGCAGCCAGGGGTGGGGGGGTGCCATCTACGAGCAGTACTTC. The V call is TRBV4-1, the J call TRBJ2-7, with 7 positions matching TRBD2. The CDR3 runs to 16 residues. Losses at the gene ends were 3 bases for V and 3 bases for J; bases not matched to a gene: 11. Looked up from germline, CDR1 is MGHRA and CDR2 is YSYEKL.

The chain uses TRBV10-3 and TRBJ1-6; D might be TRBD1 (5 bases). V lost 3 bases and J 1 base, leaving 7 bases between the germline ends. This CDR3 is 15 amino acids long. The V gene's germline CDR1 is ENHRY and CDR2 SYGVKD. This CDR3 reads CAISDEGSYNSPLHF. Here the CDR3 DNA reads TGTGCCATCAGTGACGAGGGGTCCTATAATTCACCCCTCCACTTT.

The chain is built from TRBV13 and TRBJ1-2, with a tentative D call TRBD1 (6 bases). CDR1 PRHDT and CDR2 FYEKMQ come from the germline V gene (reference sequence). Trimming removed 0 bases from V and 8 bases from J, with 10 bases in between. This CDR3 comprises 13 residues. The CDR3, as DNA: TGTGCCAGCAGCTTAGGGCAGGGGTTCGGCTACACCTTC. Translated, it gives CASSLGQGFGYTF.

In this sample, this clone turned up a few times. The CDR3 DNA reads as TGTGCCAGCTCCCGGGCTAGTCCCGCTTCTGGGGCCAACGTCCTGACTTTC. This translates into CASSRASPASGANVLTF. V is TRBV2 and J is TRBJ2-6; no definite D call. Germline V gene lookup returns CDR1 SNHLY and CDR2 FYNNEI. The CDR3 consists of 17 residues. Trimming shortened V by 8 bases and J by 1 base, and 18 bases separated the two germline ends. The entire variable domain, with the rest obtained from reference TRBV2 and TRBJ2-6, is as follows: EPEVTQTPSHQVTQMGQEVILRCVPISNHLYFYWYRQILGQKVEFLVSFYNNEISEKSEIFDDQFSVERPDGSNFTLKIRSTKLEDSAMYFCASSRASPASGANVLTFGAGSRLTVL.

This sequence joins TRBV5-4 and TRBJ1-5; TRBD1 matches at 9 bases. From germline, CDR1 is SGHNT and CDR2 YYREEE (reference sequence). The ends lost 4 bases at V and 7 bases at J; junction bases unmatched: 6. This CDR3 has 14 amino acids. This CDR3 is CASSAGQGLQPQHF. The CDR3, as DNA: TGTGCCAGCAGCGCGGGACAGGGTTTACAGCCCCAGCATTTT.

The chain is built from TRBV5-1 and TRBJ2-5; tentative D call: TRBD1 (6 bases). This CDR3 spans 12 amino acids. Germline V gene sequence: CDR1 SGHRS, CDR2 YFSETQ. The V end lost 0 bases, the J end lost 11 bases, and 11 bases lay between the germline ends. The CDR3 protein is CASSLGGTKQYF. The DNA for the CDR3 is TGCGCCAGCAGCTTGGGGGGGACAAAGCAGTACTTC.

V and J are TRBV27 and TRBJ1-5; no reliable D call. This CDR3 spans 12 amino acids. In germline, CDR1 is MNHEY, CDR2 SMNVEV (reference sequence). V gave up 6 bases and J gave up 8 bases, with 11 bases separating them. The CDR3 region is CASSDNMEPQHF. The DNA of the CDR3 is TGTGCCAGCAGCGATAATATGGAGCCCCAGCATTTT.

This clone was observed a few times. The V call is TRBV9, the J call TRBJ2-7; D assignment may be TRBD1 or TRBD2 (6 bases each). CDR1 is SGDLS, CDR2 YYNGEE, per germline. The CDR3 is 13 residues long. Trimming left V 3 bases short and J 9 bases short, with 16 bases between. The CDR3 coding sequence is TGTGCCAGCAGCGAGGGGGGATCTACGACGCAGTACTTC. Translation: CASSEGGSTTQYF.

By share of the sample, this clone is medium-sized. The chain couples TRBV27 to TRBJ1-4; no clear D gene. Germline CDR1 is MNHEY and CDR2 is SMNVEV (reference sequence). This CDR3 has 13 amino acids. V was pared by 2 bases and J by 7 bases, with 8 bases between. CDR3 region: CASSLQISEKLFF. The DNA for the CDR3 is TGTGCCAGCAGTTTACAAATTTCTGAAAAACTGTTTTTT.

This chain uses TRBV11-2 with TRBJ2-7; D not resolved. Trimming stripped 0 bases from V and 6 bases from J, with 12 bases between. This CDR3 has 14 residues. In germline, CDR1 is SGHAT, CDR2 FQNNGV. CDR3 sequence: CASSLDGFIGEQYF. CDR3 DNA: TGTGCCAGCAGCTTAGATGGCTTCATAGGCGAGCAGTACTTC.

The CDR3 region is CASSLNSGQGRWGYTF. Here the CDR3 DNA reads TGTGCCAGCAGCTTGAATTCCGGACAGGGGCGGTGGGGCTACACCTTC. This sequence joins TRBV7-2 and TRBJ1-2, with 9 bases that match TRBD1. This CDR3 comprises 16 residues. The junction had 13 bases not matched to a gene; V was cut back by 3 bases and J by 8 bases. Germline CDR1 is SGHTA and CDR2 is FQGNSA.

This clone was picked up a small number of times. Here the CDR3 DNA reads TGTGCCAGCACCAAACTTGAATCCAATGAGCAGTTCTTC. It codes for CASTKLESNEQFF. The chain joins TRBV28 to TRBJ2-1; D uncertain. The CDR3 spans 13 residues. The germline V gene has CDR1 MDHEN and CDR2 SYDVKM. The ends were cut back, 7 bases at V and 6 bases at J, with 13 bases in the middle.

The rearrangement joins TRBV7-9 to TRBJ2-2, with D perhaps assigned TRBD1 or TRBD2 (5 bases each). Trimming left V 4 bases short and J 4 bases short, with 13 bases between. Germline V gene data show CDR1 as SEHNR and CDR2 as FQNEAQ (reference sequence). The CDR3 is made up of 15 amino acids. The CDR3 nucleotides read TGTGCCAGCAGCTCGACGGGGCCGGGCACCGGGGAGCTGTTTTTT. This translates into CASSSTGPGTGELFF.

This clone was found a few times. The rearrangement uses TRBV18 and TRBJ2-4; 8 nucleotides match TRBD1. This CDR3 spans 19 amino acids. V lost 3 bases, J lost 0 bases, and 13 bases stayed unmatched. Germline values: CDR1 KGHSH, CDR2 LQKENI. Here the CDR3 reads CASSPLTLRTGLAKNIQYF. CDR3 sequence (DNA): TGTGCCAGCTCACCGCTAACTTTGAGGACAGGGCTAGCCAAAAACATTCAGTACTTC. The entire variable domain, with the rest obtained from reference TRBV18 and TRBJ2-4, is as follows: NAGVMQNPRHLVRRRGQEARLRCSPMKGHSHVYWYRQLPEEGLKFMVYLQKENIIDESGMPKERFSAEFPKEGPSILRIQQVVRGDSAAYFCASSPLTLRTGLAKNIQYFGAGTRLSVL.

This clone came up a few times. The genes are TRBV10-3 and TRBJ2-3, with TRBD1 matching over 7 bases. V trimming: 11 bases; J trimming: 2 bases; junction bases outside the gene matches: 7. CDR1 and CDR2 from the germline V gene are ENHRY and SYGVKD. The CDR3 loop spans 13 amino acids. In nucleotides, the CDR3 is TGTGCCGGGACAGCACTTCTCACAGATACGCAGTATTTT. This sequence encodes CAGTALLTDTQYF.

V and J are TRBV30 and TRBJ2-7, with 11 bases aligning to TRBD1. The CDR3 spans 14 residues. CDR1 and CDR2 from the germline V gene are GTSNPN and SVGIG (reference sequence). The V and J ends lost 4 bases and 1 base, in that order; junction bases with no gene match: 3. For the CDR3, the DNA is TGTGCCTGGACCGGGACAGGGGGGTCCTACGAGCAGTACTTC. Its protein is CAWTGTGGSYEQYF.

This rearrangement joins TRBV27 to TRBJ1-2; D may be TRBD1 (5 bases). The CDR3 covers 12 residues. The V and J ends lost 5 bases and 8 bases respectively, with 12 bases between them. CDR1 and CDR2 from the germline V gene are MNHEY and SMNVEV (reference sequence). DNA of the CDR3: TGTGCCAGCAGTAGGCCAGGGTGGGGCTACACCTTC. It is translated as CASSRPGWGYTF.

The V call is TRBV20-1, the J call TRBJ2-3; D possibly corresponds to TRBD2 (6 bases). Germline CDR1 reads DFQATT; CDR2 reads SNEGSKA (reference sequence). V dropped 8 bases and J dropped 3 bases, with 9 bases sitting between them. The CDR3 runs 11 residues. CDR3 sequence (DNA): TGCAGTCACGGGGGAACAGATACGCAGTATTTT. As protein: CSHGGTDTQYF.

CDR3: CASSTSGQASGAFF. The CDR3, as DNA: TGTGCCAGCAGTACAAGCGGACAGGCCAGCGGAGCTTTCTTT. This chain links TRBV6-1 with TRBJ1-1; TRBD1 matches 7 bases. The CDR3 has 14 residues. The V segment lost 5 bases and the J segment 10 bases; nucleotides outside the gene matches: 13. CDR1 and CDR2 from the germline V gene are MNHNS and SASEGT.

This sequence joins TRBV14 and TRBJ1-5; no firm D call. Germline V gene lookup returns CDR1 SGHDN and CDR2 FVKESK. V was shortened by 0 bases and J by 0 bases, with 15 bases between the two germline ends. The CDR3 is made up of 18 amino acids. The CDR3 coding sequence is TGTGCCAGCAGCCAAGAAGAGATCGCGGGGTCTAGCAATCAGCCCCAGCATTTT. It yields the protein CASSQEEIAGSSNQPQHF.

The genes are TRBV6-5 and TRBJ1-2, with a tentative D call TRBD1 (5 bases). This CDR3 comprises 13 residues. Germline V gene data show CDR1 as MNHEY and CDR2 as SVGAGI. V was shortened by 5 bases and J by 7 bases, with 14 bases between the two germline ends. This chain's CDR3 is CASSDPGVGGYTF. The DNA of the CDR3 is TGTGCCAGCAGTGACCCGGGGGTGGGTGGCTACACCTTC.

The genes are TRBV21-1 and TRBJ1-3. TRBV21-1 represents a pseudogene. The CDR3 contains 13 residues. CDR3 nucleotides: TGTGCCAGCAGCGACTCCGGACGGAACACCATATATTTT. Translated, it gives CASSDSGRNTIYF.

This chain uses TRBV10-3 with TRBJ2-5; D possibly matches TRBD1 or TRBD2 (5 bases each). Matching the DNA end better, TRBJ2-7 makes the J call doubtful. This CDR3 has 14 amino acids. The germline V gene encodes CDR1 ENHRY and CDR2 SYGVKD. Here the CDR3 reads CAIRRTTPTYEQYF. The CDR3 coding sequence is TGTGCCATCCGGAGGACAACTCCGACCTACGAGCAGTACTTC.

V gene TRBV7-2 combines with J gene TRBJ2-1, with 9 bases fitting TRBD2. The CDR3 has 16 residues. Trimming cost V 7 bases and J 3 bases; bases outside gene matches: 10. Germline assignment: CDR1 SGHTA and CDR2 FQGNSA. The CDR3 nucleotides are TGTGCCAGCACCCGAGGTAGCGGGGGCCGCTACAATGAGCAGTTCTTC. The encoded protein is CASTRGSGGRYNEQFF.

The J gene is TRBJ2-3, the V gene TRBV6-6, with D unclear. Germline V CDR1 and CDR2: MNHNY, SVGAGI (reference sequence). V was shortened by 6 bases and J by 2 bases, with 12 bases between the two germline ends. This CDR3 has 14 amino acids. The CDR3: CASRQLDLTDTQYF. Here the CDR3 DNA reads TGTGCCAGCAGGCAGCTGGACCTCACAGATACGCAGTATTTT.

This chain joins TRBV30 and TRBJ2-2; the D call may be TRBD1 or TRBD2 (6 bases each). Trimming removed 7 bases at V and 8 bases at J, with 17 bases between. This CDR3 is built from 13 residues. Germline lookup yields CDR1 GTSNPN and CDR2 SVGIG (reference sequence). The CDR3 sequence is CASWGAGVGELFF. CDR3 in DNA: TGTGCCTCCTGGGGGGCAGGCGTGGGGGAGCTGTTTTTT.

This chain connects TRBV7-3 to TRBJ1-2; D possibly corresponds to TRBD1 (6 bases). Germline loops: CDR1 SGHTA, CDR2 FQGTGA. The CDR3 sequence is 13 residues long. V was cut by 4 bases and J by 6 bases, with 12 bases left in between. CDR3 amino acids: CASSSTGTDGYTF. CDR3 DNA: TGTGCCAGCAGCTCCACAGGGACCGATGGCTACACCTTC.

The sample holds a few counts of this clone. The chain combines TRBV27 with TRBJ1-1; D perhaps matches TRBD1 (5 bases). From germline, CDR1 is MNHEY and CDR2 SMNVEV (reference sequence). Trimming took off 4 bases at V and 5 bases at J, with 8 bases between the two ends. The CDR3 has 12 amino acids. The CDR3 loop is CASSSGGTEAFF. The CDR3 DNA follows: TGTGCCAGCAGTTCGGGGGGGACTGAAGCTTTCTTT.

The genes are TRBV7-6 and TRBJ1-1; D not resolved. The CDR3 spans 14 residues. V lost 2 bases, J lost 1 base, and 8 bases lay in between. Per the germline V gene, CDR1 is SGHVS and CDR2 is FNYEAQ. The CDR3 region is CASSLLSENTEAFF. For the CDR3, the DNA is TGTGCCAGCAGCTTACTCTCAGAGAACACTGAAGCTTTCTTT.

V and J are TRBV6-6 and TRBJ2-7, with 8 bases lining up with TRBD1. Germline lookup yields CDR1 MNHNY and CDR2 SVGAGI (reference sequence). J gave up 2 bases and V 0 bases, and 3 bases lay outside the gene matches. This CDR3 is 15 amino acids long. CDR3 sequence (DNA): TGTGCCAGCAGTTACTCGGGACAGGACACCTACGAGCAGTACTTC. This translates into CASSYSGQDTYEQYF.